The sequence of this T cell receptor (beta chain) was determined in a study of cytomegalovirus exposure and HLA in healthy donors (dated by TCRdb to about 2017). With regard to the full study: An earlier analysis of a few hundred of the donors reported approximately 260 Gb of sequence data and around 110 million unique TCR beta sequences obtained from about 179 million T cells. In addition to the first cohort of 500 to 850 subjects, a separate validation cohort of 120 different subjects was used. Using immunosequencing, the study profiled T cell repertoires from fewer than 700 subjects and related those repertoires to cytomegalovirus serostatus. Typing coverage varied by locus: roughly 629-640 donors for A, B, C, DRB1 and DQB1; 500 to 550 for DQA1; some 610 for DPA1; around 490 for DPB1. A later genetic analysis took genome-wide SNP genotypes for about 65% of the 666 donors and used that subset as a discovery cohort. A later analysis re-analyzed previously published TCR beta repertoires from roughly 630 donors and added high-resolution HLA genotyping to study TCR occurrence patterns. To predict cytomegalovirus infection status, the study brought together high-throughput TCR immunosequencing, statistical association of individual TCRs with disease status, and machine learning. Donor age, sex, ethnicity and CMV serostatus were compiled alongside the repertoire data. Among about 410 genotyped donors of the cohort, an average of around 240,000 unique TCR beta nucleotide sequences was sequenced per donor, of which approximately 18% were non-productive. Every discovery cohort repertoire had been produced on one sequencing platform. Of the roughly 400 genotyped donors, 65% to 90% were placed in the genetic ancestry cluster associated with self-reported Caucasian donors. Class I and class II HLA loci were covered by the typing at four-digit resolution. The study aimed to test whether cataloging public T cell receptors could reveal signatures of past pathogen exposure. An earlier analysis of some 500 of the donors used high-throughput TCR beta sequencing to judge whether each TCR beta V gene segment behaved as functional or pseudogenic. Rather than drawing on any new phenotypic data, the later analysis identified candidate immune exposures from TCR beta sequences and the way those sequences occurred across donors. Four or five DR-DQ haplotypes were treated as single units for association and clustering because of strong linkage in the cohort. An early release that covered around 590 HLA-typed donors contained 250 to 350 gigabases of sequencing data and about 84 million unique TCR sequences.

The cohort consisted of 650 to 700 healthy bone marrow donors. At the time of sampling, all cohort members were nominally healthy, though unrecorded immune exposures were likely present. The donor was CMV seropositive and belonged to the group of 250 to 350 seropositive cohort members. Each donor provided a peripheral blood sample, and peripheral blood mononuclear cells were used for TCR beta sequencing. The Qiagen DNeasy Blood Extraction Kit was used to extract genomic DNA from the blood cell samples. Library construction relied on the immunoSEQ multiplex PCR assay. For the multiplex PCR, a mixture combining 60 forward primers for TCR Vbeta segments and 13 reverse primers for TCR Jbeta segments was used. A multiplex PCR assay on genomic DNA amplified the CDR3 region of rearranged TCR beta genes. Amplified TCR beta libraries were sequenced as 87-base-pair reads on the Illumina HiSeq System. The source study handled its data this way. A later analysis counted 65 million to 90 million unique TCR beta chains across the 690 or so repertoires, and some 12 million of these chains were shared by at least two donors. Raw reads were error-corrected and collapsed into unique sequences with a nearest-neighbor algorithm that merged closely related sequences to remove PCR and sequencing errors. Alignment of CDR3 sequences to IMGT reference sequences was used to assign V, D and J gene segments. For a sequence to be retained, a match of at least six nucleotides was required to both a V gene segment and a J gene segment. A rearrangement counted as productive if the CDR3 had no stop codons and remained in frame with V and J, and every other rearrangement counted as non-productive. Following IMGT convention, CDR3 was defined as the stretch from the second conserved V-encoded cysteine up to the conserved J-encoded phenylalanine. In an earlier analysis of around 570 of the donors, sequences lacking an unambiguous match to a single V gene segment were excluded. An earlier analysis of 587 of the donors classified V segments as functional when productive rearrangements were above 56.7% and as segregating when the standard deviation between donors was above 5%. To diagnose cytomegalovirus status from the catalog of TCR beta chain sequences, a statistical classification framework was built. V and J gene assignment, in a later analysis, came from comparing TCR nucleotide sequences with IMGT/GENE-DB human TR gene sequences. In a later analysis, CDR3 sequences and most-parsimonious VDJ recombination scenarios were assigned using the TCRdist pipeline. In a later analysis, each TCR beta chain was defined by its CDR3 amino acid sequence together with its V-gene family, and reads lacking a unique V-gene family were excluded. As a way to deal with suspected cross-contamination and a sequencing artifact, a later analysis dropped 640 or so nucleotide sequences that were highly shared and had low generation probability. In a later analysis, a clonal expansion index was calculated for each public chain from normalized within-repertoire ranks of inferred template counts. Generation probabilities in a later analysis came from a VDJ recombination model fitted to out-of-frame rearrangements, and those results were checked against IGoR. Hypergeometric tests were used in a later analysis to score TCR-TCR, TCR-HLA and TCR-CMV co-occurrence, with a repertoire-size bias correction applied to the TCR pairs. To estimate false discovery rates, a later analysis permuted the HLA or CMV assignments 20 times. In a later analysis, co-occurring TCRs were grouped with DBSCAN, and TCRdist sequence similarity was added when clustering was performed within HLA-allele-positive subsets. For co-occurrence clustering, repertoires with fewer than 30,000 or more than 120,000 public chains were excluded, along with five repertoires with anomalous nucleotide sharing. TCRdb provides this immuneACCESS table in a form limited to in-frame rearrangements. Some clones are lacking; in checked studies, under half of them reflect an unresolved V gene, and why the rest are absent is not known. V and J calls and clone size are as listed in that table; D and trimming were resolved from the DNA. Here the sample has 150,000 to 200,000 clones; about 80% occur a single time. Around a tenth of the sample is in the top ten clones.

Study-wide findings and limitations: A later analysis associated about 17,000 TCR beta sequences with specific HLA alleles at a false discovery rate of 0.05. According to a later analysis, most CMV-associated TCR beta chains appeared to be HLA-restricted, and the HLA associations seemed to be driven largely by CMV exposure. The study listed 164 TCR beta chains as associated with cytomegalovirus. According to a later genetic analysis, donors in an Asian-associated ancestry cluster had fewer N-insertions in productive TCRs than the approximately 610-donor mean. The presence/absence analyses assumed that sequencing depth was roughly uniform across donors, and that assumption may not be true. In vitro tests confirmed that a few of the cytomegalovirus-associated TCR beta chains recognize cytomegalovirus antigens. According to a later analysis, parvovirus B19, influenza, CMV and Epstein-Barr virus appeared linked to several top co-occurrence clusters. The authors suggested that the approach could potentially be extended to other disease states and immunological phenotypes. The classifier was reported to diagnose cytomegalovirus status with high specificity and sensitivity in both the original and validation cohorts. A later analysis found that HLA-associated TCR beta chains were more clonally expanded and had lower generation probabilities than equally common non-associated chains. The sequencing pipeline was judged likely to have produced a cluster of highly shared sequence variants as a technical artifact. CMV serostatus was the only immune exposure information available for the cohort. The cohort was sequenced for TCR beta chains only, and without alpha or paired-chain data the features that could be detected were limited. A further reported finding was that TCR beta sequences accurately predicted the HLA-A and HLA-B alleles for most subjects in the first cohort. Most TCR sequences were observed very rarely across donors, whereas some public TCRs were present in many individuals. The earlier analysis of about 600 of the donors excluded approximately 15 rarely observed V segments, including chromosome 9 orphons, because counts were too low. According to a later analysis, TCR association rates differed among HLA loci, with DRB1 alleles showing the most associated TCRs and HLA-C alleles showing the fewest. Because some donors lacked HLA typing at each locus, the association tests relied only on the typed subset. Some IMGT-functional V segments, including TRBV6-2 and TRBV6-3, could not be distinguished by the 87-base-pair reads and were therefore excluded. Linkage disequilibrium might explain the correlated functional status among segregating V segments, but an unknown experimental factor could not be ruled out. In a later genetic analysis, a missense DCLRE1C variant was associated with V-gene and J-gene trimming of TCR beta chains, and the association was replicated in an independent cohort. An earlier analysis of approximately 600 of the donors showed that most TCR beta V segments appeared in productive rearrangements either about 87% or about 30% of the time, which broadly matched IMGT annotations. When HLA alleles, especially DR and DQ, strongly co-occurred, attributing TCR associations to individual alleles was difficult.

The CDR3 goes from the cysteine to the phenylalanine over 13 residues. Only CDR3 DNA remains: 39 bases, in frame from the first base. V is reduced by 4 bases and J by 4 bases, leaving a spacing of 13 bases between them. As encoded in the germline V gene (reference sequence), CDR1 is GTSNPN while CDR2 is SVGIG. This clone has just one count. No antigen is known for it. The input lacks base qualities; no much larger clone sits a single base away. Sequencing was performed on PBMCs. This sequence originates from a man between 18 and 35 years old in good health and CMV-seropositive. The chain joins TRBV30 to TRBJ1-1, and the D gene may be TRBD1, 5 bases matching. For the CDR3, the sequence is CAWTNQGPTEAFF. DNA sequence: TGTGCCTGGACCAACCAGGGCCCCACTGAAGCTTTCTTT.